This T cell receptor (beta chain) was observed in a study of cytomegalovirus exposure and HLA in healthy donors (TCRdb year 2017). Context from the whole study: In an earlier analysis of about 560 of the donors, roughly 300 Gb of sequence data and 120 million or so unique TCR beta sequences from 180 million or so T cells were reported. An early release covering 550 to 650 HLA-typed donors comprised roughly 300 gigabases of sequencing data and approximately 80 million unique TCR sequences. The genetic ancestry cluster associated with self-reported Caucasian donors included 81% of the 300 to 400 genotyped donors. The study was designed to test whether signatures of past pathogen exposure could be identified by cataloging public T cell receptors. Using immunosequencing, the study profiled T cell repertoires from about 650 subjects and related those repertoires to cytomegalovirus serostatus. A separate validation cohort of roughly 130 different subjects was used in addition to the approximately 640-subject first cohort. To predict cytomegalovirus infection status, the study combined high-throughput TCR immunosequencing, statistical association of individual TCRs with disease status, and machine learning. In a later analysis, previously published TCR beta repertoires from some 640 donors were re-analyzed and high-resolution HLA genotyping was added so that TCR occurrence patterns could be studied. The later analysis used no new phenotypic data to find candidate immune exposures, relying instead on TCR beta sequences and their occurrence across donors. An earlier analysis of more than 450 of the donors used high-throughput TCR beta sequencing to judge whether each TCR beta V gene segment behaved as functional or pseudogenic. Alongside the repertoire data, information on donor age, sex, ethnicity and CMV serostatus was compiled. A later genetic analysis used genome-wide SNP genotypes for about 60% of the roughly 670 donors, treating that subset as a discovery cohort. Every repertoire in the discovery cohort had been generated on one and the same sequencing platform. HLA typing covered class I and class II loci at four-digit resolution. The number of typed donors differed by locus: 629-630 for A, B, C, DRB1 and DQB1; approximately 540 for DQA1; 606 for DPA1; and around 450 for DPB1. Four to six DR-DQ haplotypes were handled as single units for association and clustering because linkage in the cohort was strong. On average, around 230,000 unique TCR beta nucleotide sequences were sequenced per donor among several hundred genotyped donors of the cohort, with 15% to 20% of those sequences being non-productive. The research as a whole found: It was suggested by the authors that the approach could potentially be generalized to other disease states and immunological phenotypes. Because some donors lacked HLA typing at each locus, the association tests relied only on the typed subset. Most TCR sequences were seen in very few donors, while some public TCRs were found in many individuals. Most CMV-associated TCR beta chains appeared to be HLA-restricted in a later analysis, and the HLA associations seemed to be driven largely by CMV exposure. Cytomegalovirus status was reported to be diagnosed by the classifier with high specificity and sensitivity in both the original and validation cohorts. An association between a missense DCLRE1C variant and V-gene and J-gene trimming of TCR beta chains was found in a later genetic analysis and replicated in an independent cohort. When HLA alleles, especially DR and DQ, strongly co-occurred, TCR associations were difficult to assign to individual alleles. The 87-base-pair reads could not distinguish some IMGT-functional V segments, including TRBV6-2 and TRBV6-3, so those segments were excluded. In vitro tests confirmed that a few of the cytomegalovirus-associated TCR beta chains recognize cytomegalovirus antigens. A later analysis associated about 17,000 TCR beta sequences with specific HLA alleles at a false discovery rate of 0.05. Immune exposure information for the cohort was limited to CMV serostatus. The cohort was sequenced for TCR beta chains only, and without alpha or paired-chain data the features that could be detected were limited. A further reported finding was that TCR beta sequences accurately predicted the HLA-A and HLA-B alleles for most subjects in the first cohort. Linkage disequilibrium might explain the correlated functional status among segregating V segments, but an unknown experimental factor could not be ruled out. The earlier analysis of approximately 540 of the donors excluded 15 to 20 rarely observed V segments, including chromosome 9 orphons, because counts were too low. An earlier analysis of several hundred of the donors showed that most TCR beta V segments appeared in productive rearrangements either about 87% or about 30% of the time, which broadly matched IMGT annotations. In a later analysis, HLA-associated TCR beta chains were found to be more clonally expanded and to have lower generation probabilities than equally common non-associated chains. A later analysis found that TCR association rates varied across HLA loci, with DRB1 alleles showing the most associated TCRs and HLA-C alleles the fewest. The study listed approximately 150 TCR beta chains as associated with cytomegalovirus. A later genetic analysis reported fewer N-insertions in productive TCRs among donors in an Asian-associated ancestry cluster than the roughly 690-donor mean. In a later analysis, several top co-occurrence clusters were reported to appear linked to parvovirus B19, influenza, CMV and Epstein-Barr virus. Presence/absence analyses assumed roughly uniform sequencing depth across donors, an assumption that may not hold. A group of highly shared sequence variants was considered likely to be a technical artifact of the sequencing pipeline.

Trimming accounts for 7 bases at V and 3 bases at J, while the number of junction bases matched to no gene is 9. CDR1 and CDR2 are read off the germline V gene (reference sequence) as LNHDA and SQIVND. From the cysteine through the phenylalanine, the CDR3 covers 15 amino acids. Of the read, only the CDR3 DNA is kept; its 45 bases are in frame from base 1. About this clone itself: The target of this receptor is not known. Base qualities are missing; no much larger clone stands one base away.

The cohort consisted of 666 healthy bone marrow donors. At the time of sampling, all cohort members were nominally healthy, though unrecorded immune exposures were likely present. The donor tested CMV seropositive and was one of the 289 seropositive cohort members. A peripheral blood sample was collected from each donor, and TCR beta sequencing was performed on peripheral blood mononuclear cells. Genomic DNA was extracted from the blood cell samples with the Qiagen DNeasy Blood Extraction Kit. Library preparation was by the immunoSEQ multiplex PCR assay. The multiplex PCR relied on a mix of 60 forward primers for TCR Vbeta segments and 13 reverse primers for TCR Jbeta segments. The CDR3 region of rearranged TCR beta genes was amplified from genomic DNA with a multiplex PCR assay. The Illumina HiSeq System was used to sequence the amplified TCR beta libraries as 87-base-pair reads. The paper's processing steps were these. A later analysis counted about 80 million unique TCR beta chains across the roughly 700 repertoires, and around 9.9 million of these chains were shared by at least two donors. Raw reads were error-corrected and collapsed into unique sequences with a nearest-neighbor algorithm that merged closely related sequences to remove PCR and sequencing errors. To assign V, D and J gene segments, CDR3 sequences were aligned to IMGT reference sequences. Each retained sequence needed at least a six-nucleotide match to both a V gene segment and a J gene segment. Rearrangements were classified as productive when the CDR3 lacked stop codons and remained in frame with V and J, and all other rearrangements were classified as non-productive. CDR3 was defined according to IMGT convention as the region running from the second conserved V-encoded cysteine to the conserved J-encoded phenylalanine. In an earlier analysis of around 570 of the donors, sequences lacking an unambiguous match to a single V gene segment were excluded. In an earlier analysis of 587 of the donors, V segments were called functional above 56.7% productive rearrangements and were called segregating when the between-donor standard deviation exceeded 5%. A statistical classification framework was developed to diagnose cytomegalovirus status using the catalog of TCR beta chain sequences. V and J gene assignment, in a later analysis, came from comparing TCR nucleotide sequences with IMGT/GENE-DB human TR gene sequences. The TCRdist pipeline was used in a later analysis to assign CDR3 sequences and most-parsimonious VDJ recombination scenarios. In a later analysis, each TCR beta chain was defined by its CDR3 amino acid sequence together with its V-gene family, and reads lacking a unique V-gene family were excluded. In a later analysis, nearly 600 highly shared, low-generation-probability nucleotide sequences were removed to address suspected cross-contamination and a sequencing artifact. In a later analysis, a clonal expansion index was calculated for each public chain from normalized within-repertoire ranks of inferred template counts. In a later analysis, generation probabilities were computed with a VDJ recombination model fitted to out-of-frame rearrangements, and the resulting probabilities were checked against IGoR. Hypergeometric tests were used in a later analysis to score TCR-TCR, TCR-HLA and TCR-CMV co-occurrence, with a repertoire-size bias correction applied to the TCR pairs. False discovery rates were estimated in a later analysis by permuting HLA or CMV assignments 20 times. In a later analysis, co-occurring TCRs were grouped using DBSCAN, and TCRdist sequence similarity was added for clustering within HLA-allele-positive subsets. For co-occurrence clustering, repertoires with fewer than 30,000 or more than 120,000 public chains were excluded, along with five or six repertoires with anomalous nucleotide sharing. TCRdb re-hosts the immuneACCESS table, in-frame sequences only. Its copies lack some clones; in the studies checked, an unresolved V gene accounts for under half of them, and the cause for the rest is not known. That table supplies the V and J calls and clone size; D and trimming were determined from the DNA. The sample contains about 110,000 clones, roughly three quarters of them found a single time. The ten largest clonotypes hold 7.7% of the sample.

The sequence was obtained from a woman aged 45-60 years in good health and CMV-seropositive. The specimen was PBMCs. In this chain, TRBV19 is recombined with TRBJ1-1; a stretch of 9 junction bases matches TRBD1. The nucleotides read TGTGCCAGTAAAAAACAGGGGGCTCGGGACACTGAAGCTTTCTTT. It encodes CASKKQGARDTEAFF.